This TCR beta chain is drawn from a study of shared clonotypes between healthy human individuals. General study points: Sorted-subset sequencing, rarefaction showed, was incomplete despite large depth.

Per the germline V gene, CDR1 is SQVTM and CDR2 is ANQGSEA. Trimming took off 6 bases at V and 6 bases at J, with 12 bases between the two ends. This CDR3 has 11 residues. CD45RO-negative, CCR7-selected cells formed the naive CD8 fraction, which excluded terminally differentiated effector memory CD45RA+ cells. With regard to this clone: The antigen remains unidentified.

Sequenced by immunoSEQ multiplex PCR; TCRdb stores in-frame clones only, minus some. The table lists some 2 million clones, about 95% of them singletons. This receptor was taken from a man between 18 and 35 years old in good health. Sequenced material: naive CD8+ T cells sorted from blood. The rearrangement links TRBV29-1 to TRBJ2-7; D possibly corresponds to TRBD1 (6 bases). The CDR3 bases are TGCAGCGTCGGACAGTATACCGAGCAGTACTTC. Translating gives CSVGQYTEQYF.